This entry lists 9 T cell receptor beta chains sequenced from one sample in a study of CD8 T cells in ankylosing spondylitis. Overall study results and limits: Among TCR beta sequences, a motif of roughly 8 highly homologous variants appeared characteristic of ankylosing spondylitis blood.

No antigen has been assigned to these receptors. TCRdb itself ran the 5' RACE reads through MiXCR, one entry per CDR3 protein. The sample records more than 650,000 distinct CDR3 sequences, 12% being singletons. The sequencing input was blood, either unsorted or a sorted T cell fraction (not recorded which). These receptors all come from a male donor with ankylosing spondylitis.

The sample holds a few counts of this clonotype. The V gene is TRBV29-1, the J gene TRBJ2-7, with 10 positions matching TRBD1. The V gene end was trimmed by 3 bases and the J gene end by 2 bases; junction bases not matched to a gene: 7. Germline-derived CDR1 and CDR2 are SQVTM and ANQGSEA. The length of the CDR3 is 15 residues. The DNA of the CDR3 is TGCAGCGTTGATCCGGGACAGGGGAGTACCTACGAGCAGTACTTC. It encodes CSVDPGQGSTYEQYF.

This sequence joins TRBV7-2 and TRBJ1-1; D is undetermined. The CDR3 totals 15 residues. The V end was cut by 1 base, the J end by 1 base, with 10 bases between. Germline V gene lookup returns CDR1 SGHTA and CDR2 FQGNSA. The CDR3 coding sequence is TGTGCCAGCAGCTTAGTCACGACGGCGAACACTGAAGCTTTCTTT. Translating gives CASSLVTTANTEAFF.

This clonotype has just a few counts. The rearrangement joins TRBV10-3 to TRBJ1-2, with D unclear. The CDR3 is 9 residues long. Germline V gene lookup returns CDR1 ENHRY and CDR2 SYGVKD. Between the trimmed V and J ends, which lost 6 bases and 8 bases, there was a span of 4 bases. The CDR3 DNA follows: TGTGCCATCAGAGGGGGCTACACCTTC. Translation gives CAIRGGYTF.

This rearrangement joins TRBV7-6 to TRBJ2-5; a possible D gene is TRBD1 (6 bases). The V and J ends lost 5 bases and 6 bases respectively, with 13 bases between them. There are 13 residues in the CDR3. Germline loops: CDR1 SGHVS, CDR2 FNYEAQ. CDR3 nucleotide sequence: TGTGCCAGCAGCCACGGACAGTTTCAGACCCAGTACTTC. Its protein product is CASSHGQFQTQYF. The whole variable domain, remainder taken from reference TRBV7-6 and TRBJ2-5, is GAGVSQSPRYKVTKRGQDVALRCDPISGHVSLYWYRQALGQGPEFLTYFNYEAQQDKSGLPNDRFSAERPEGSISTLTIQRTEQRDSAMYRCASSHGQFQTQYFGPGTRLLVL.

This clonotype was observed a few times. This chain joins TRBV5-1 and TRBJ1-6; D may be TRBD1 (6 bases). Germline CDR1 and CDR2: SGHRS and YFSETQ. The CDR3 runs to 15 residues. Trimming removed 0 bases at V and 6 bases at J, with 10 bases between. Written as DNA, the CDR3 is TGCGCCAGCAGCTTGGGTGGCAGGGGTAATTCACCCCTCCACTTT. Amino acids: CASSLGGRGNSPLHF.

This clonotype has more than one count but fewer than ten. The rearrangement uses TRBV13 and TRBJ2-5; no clear D gene. Germline lookup yields CDR1 PRHDT and CDR2 FYEKMQ (reference sequence). The CDR3 loop spans 12 amino acids. Between the trimmed V and J ends, which lost 3 bases and 2 bases, there was a span of 4 bases. The CDR3 bases are TGTGCCAGCAGCTTTCGGCAAGAGACCCAGTACTTC. This codes for CASSFRQETQYF. Full variable domain (missing parts from reference TRBV13 and TRBJ2-5): AAGVIQSPRHLIKEKRETATLKCYPIPRHDTVYWYQQGPGQDPQFLISFYEKMQSDKGSIPDRFSAQQFSDYHSELNMSSLELGDSALYFCASSFRQETQYFGPGTRLLVL.

This clonotype came up many times. The chain has TRBV20-1 and TRBJ1-1; 9 bases map to TRBD1. V lost 6 bases to trimming and J lost 10 bases; unmatched junction nucleotides: 15. Germline V gene data show CDR1 as DFQATT and CDR2 as SNEGSKA (reference sequence). The CDR3 consists of 14 residues. The CDR3 DNA reads TGCAGTGCCCGGGGGGACAGGGACCCTATTCGAGCTTTCTTT. It is translated as CSARGDRDPIRAFF.

This clonotype was seen a few times. The chain combines TRBV3-1 with TRBJ1-2; a possible D gene is TRBD1 (5 bases). Trimming took 0 bases from V and 4 from J, leaving 15 bases between them. The V gene's germline CDR1 is LGHDT and CDR2 YNNKEL (reference sequence). The CDR3 is made up of 16 amino acids. The DNA for the CDR3 is TGTGCCAGCAGCCAAGATGGACGTTACACAGGCTATGGCTACACCTTC. Its protein product is CASSQDGRYTGYGYTF. Full variable domain (rest looked up from reference TRBV3-1 and TRBJ1-2): DTAVSQTPKYLVTQMGNDKSIKCEQNLGHDTMYWYKQDSKKFLKIMFSYNNKELIINETVPNRFSPKSPDKAHLNLHINSLELGDSAVYFCASSQDGRYTGYGYTFGSGTRLTVV.

This chain uses TRBV20-1 with TRBJ2-5, with 10 bases lining up with TRBD2. CDR3 length: 15 amino acids. Germline values: CDR1 DFQATT, CDR2 SNEGSKA (reference sequence). CDR3 DNA: TGCAGCCCCACCAGCGGGGGGGGGGGACAAGAGACCCAGTACTTC. This gives the protein CSPTSGGGGQETQYF.